This T cell receptor (beta chain) was identified in a study of post-analysis software for immune sequencing data. Findings of the study overall: The study found TRBV5-6, TRBV5-1 and TRBV20-1 among about five TRBV segments more frequent in patients than controls.

The germline V gene encodes CDR1 LGHDT and CDR2 YNNKEL (reference sequence). The CDR3 is made up of 17 amino acids. The ends lost 4 bases at V and 0 bases at J; junction bases unmatched: 9. About this clonotype itself: Its antigen is not known.

Built from TCR beta cDNA, the libraries had unique molecular identifiers in them. Each CDR3 protein is one row after TCRdb ran MiXCR on the PCR reads. The sample yields over 300,000 distinct CDR3 sequences, roughly 38% seen once. The chain has TRBV3-1 and TRBJ1-2; TRBD1 matches 9 bases. The sequence derives from a girl under 18 with multiple sclerosis. Sample: blood. The CDR3 sequence is CASSRRTGDTTNYGYTF. The CDR3 DNA reads as TGTGCCAGCAGCCGACGGACAGGGGATACGACTAACTATGGCTACACCTTC.